A single sample is the source of the 2 T cell receptor beta chains below, sequenced in a study of resident and recirculating memory T cells in vitiligo (dated by TCRdb to 2016 to 2019). The library was built by means of the immunoSEQ multiplex PCR assay. The clones in this table, taken by TCRdb from immuneACCESS, are in-frame only. Not every clone is retained; where verified, under half of the shortfall comes from an unresolved V gene, and the cause of the rest is unknown. Recorded for this sample are fewer than 85,000 clones; approximately 90% of them occurred a single time. Approximately 5.4% of the sample is held by the ten biggest clonotypes. The specimen was blood. These receptors all stem from a male donor with vitiligo.

The chain is built from TRBV30 and TRBJ2-3; the D is unclear. In germline, CDR1 is GTSNPN, CDR2 SVGIG (reference sequence). V lost 3 bases and J 6 bases, leaving 10 bases between the germline ends. The CDR3 contains 12 residues. The CDR3 loop is CAWRKASDTQYF. The CDR3, as DNA: TGTGCCTGGAGAAAAGCGTCTGATACGCAGTATTTT.

This clone has only one observation. The chain links TRBV9 to TRBJ2-3; 14 bases match TRBD2. CDR1 is SGDLS, CDR2 YYNGEE, per germline. The CDR3 is made up of 16 amino acids. With 2 bases clipped from V and 3 bases from J, the junction kept 2 bases outside the gene matches. The CDR3 sequence: CASSVRLAGGTDTQYF. The CDR3 DNA reads as TGTGCCAGCAGCGTTCGACTAGCGGGAGGGACAGATACGCAGTATTTT.